The rows below give T cell receptor beta chains drawn from one sample of a study of T cells in localized non-small cell lung cancer. Sequencing was performed with immunoSEQ multiplex PCR; in TCRdb, only in-frame clones are kept and a portion is missing. Found here are tens of thousands of clones, around 86% of them singletons; the top ten hold 7.3%. Specimen: peripheral blood mononuclear cells, collected before any cancer treatment. The receptors stem from a male donor aged 60 or over with stage II lung adenocarcinoma. Both conserved end residues are part of each CDR3. The order of the fields is D gene, clone size, V gene, J gene, CDR3 DNA, CDR3 protein. A D gene is named only where the DNA matches it firmly. Size is omitted from some rows. Given values are once, few, many or a class for expanded clones.

NA	NA	TRBV7-2	TRBJ2-7	TGTGCCAGCAGCCTTTACAGGGATTCCTACGAGCAGTACTTC	CASSLYRDSYEQYF
TRBD1	once	TRBV6-6	TRBJ1-5	TGTGCCAGCAGGACAGGGACGTCTAATCAGCCCCAGCATTTT	CASRTGTSNQPQHF
NA	once	TRBV4-3	TRBJ2-1	TGCGCCAGCAGCCAAGATAAGGGTTCCTACAATGAGCAGTTCTTC	CASSQDKGSYNEQFF
TRBD2	NA	TRBV27	TRBJ2-7	TGTGCCAGCAGTTCGGGAGGGTGGACTCTTTCTTACGAGCAGTACTTC	CASSSGGWTLSYEQYF
NA	NA	TRBV11-2	TRBJ2-2	TGTGCCAGCAGCTTCGGGCCCGCCGGAGGGGAGCTGTTTTTT	CASSFGPAGGELFF
NA	NA	TRBV28	TRBJ2-4	TGTGCCAGCAGTTCACAGGGTGCCAAAAACATTCAGTACTTC	CASSSQGAKNIQYF
NA	medium-sized	TRBV29-1	TRBJ1-1	TGCAGCGCCAGGGAGAACACTGAAGCTTTCTTT	CSARENTEAFF
TRBD1	few	TRBV7-2	TRBJ2-7	TGTGCCAGCAGCTTAGGGCAGGGGGCCTACGAGCAGTACTTC	CASSLGQGAYEQYF
NA	NA	TRBV30	TRBJ1-1	TGTGCCTTGTCCCCCATGATGAACACTGAAGCTTTCTTT	CALSPMMNTEAFF
NA	NA	TRBV5-1	TRBJ1-4	TGCGCCAGCAGCATAGGACAGTCAGGTGAAAAACTGTTTTTT	CASSIGQSGEKLFF
NA	NA	TRBV6-5	TRBJ1-1	TGTGCCAGCAGCCATAGGACTGAAGCTTTCTTT	CASSHRTEAFF
NA	NA	TRBV28	TRBJ1-5	TGTGCCAGCAGTCCAGCAAATATTGGTCAGCCCCAGCATTTT	CASSPANIGQPQHF
NA	NA	TRBV9	TRBJ2-1	TGTGCCAGCAGCGTAGGTGCCCTAAGGGGTGCTGAGCAGTTCTTC	CASSVGALRGAEQFF
NA	NA	TRBV28	TRBJ1-5	TGTGCCAGCAGTCCGGGACCGAGTCAGCCCCAGCATTTT	CASSPGPSQPQHF
NA	NA	TRBV7-2	TRBJ1-1	TGTGCCAGCAGCGCGCAACCGCCTGAAGCTTTCTTT	CASSAQPPEAFF
NA	NA	TRBV6-5	TRBJ1-1	TGTGCCTCCGGATTGGGGACTGAAGCTTTCTTT	CASGLGTEAFF